This T cell receptor (beta chain) was identified during a study of cytotoxic CD8 clonotypes in ibrutinib-treated CLL. Clones were read by immunoSEQ multiplex PCR, and TCRdb kept only the in-frame ones, dropping some. The sample lists approximately 320,000 clones; about 61% were seen once. The V and J ends lost 4 bases and 3 bases, in that order; junction bases with no gene match: 7. The V gene's germline CDR1 is SGHRS and CDR2 YFSETQ. The CDR3 has 14 residues. Material: PBMCs, obtained after 36 months of ibrutinib treatment. The J gene is TRBJ2-7, the V gene TRBV5-1, with 7 bases lining up with TRBD2. The TCR comes from a human donor with chronic lymphocytic leukemia. The CDR3 bases are TGCGCCAGCAGCCCCCGCCTAGCGGACTACGAGCAGTACTTC. The encoded protein is CASSPRLADYEQYF.